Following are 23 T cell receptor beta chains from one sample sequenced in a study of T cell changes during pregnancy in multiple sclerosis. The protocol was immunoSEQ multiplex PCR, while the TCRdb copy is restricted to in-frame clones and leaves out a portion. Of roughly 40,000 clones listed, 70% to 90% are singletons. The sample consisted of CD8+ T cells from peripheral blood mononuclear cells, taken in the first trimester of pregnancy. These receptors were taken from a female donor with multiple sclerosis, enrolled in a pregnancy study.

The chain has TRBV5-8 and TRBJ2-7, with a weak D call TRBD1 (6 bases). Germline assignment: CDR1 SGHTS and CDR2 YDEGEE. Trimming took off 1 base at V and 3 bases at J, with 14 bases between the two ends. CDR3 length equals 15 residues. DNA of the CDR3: TGTGCCAGCAGCTTGAGAGAGGGGGACGACTACGAGCAGTACTTC. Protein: CASSLREGDDYEQYF.

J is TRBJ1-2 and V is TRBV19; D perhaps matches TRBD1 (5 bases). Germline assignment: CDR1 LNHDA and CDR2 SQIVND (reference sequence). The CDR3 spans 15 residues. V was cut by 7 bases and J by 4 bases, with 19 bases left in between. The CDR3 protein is CASTSWSEGFYGYTF. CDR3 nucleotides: TGTGCCAGTACTTCCTGGTCGGAGGGGTTCTATGGCTACACCTTC. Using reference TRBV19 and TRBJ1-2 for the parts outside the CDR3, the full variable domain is DGGITQSPKYLFRKEGQNVTLSCEQNLNHDAMYWYRQDPGQGLRLIYYSQIVNDFQKGDIAEGYSVSREKKESFPLTVTSAQKNPTAFYLCASTSWSEGFYGYTFGSGTRLTVV.

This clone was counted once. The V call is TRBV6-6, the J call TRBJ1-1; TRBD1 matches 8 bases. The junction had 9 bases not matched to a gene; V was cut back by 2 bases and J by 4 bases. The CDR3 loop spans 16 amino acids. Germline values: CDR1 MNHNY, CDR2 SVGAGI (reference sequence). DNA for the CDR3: TGTGCCAGCAGTTACACTACAGGGGGGATAGGCACTGAAGCTTTCTTT. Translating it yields CASSYTTGGIGTEAFF.

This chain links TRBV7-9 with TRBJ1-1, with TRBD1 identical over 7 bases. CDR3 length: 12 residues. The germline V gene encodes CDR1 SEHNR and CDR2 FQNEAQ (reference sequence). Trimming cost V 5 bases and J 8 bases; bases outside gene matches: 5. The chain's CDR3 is CASSADRPEAFF. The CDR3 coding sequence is TGTGCCAGCAGCGCGGACAGGCCCGAAGCTTTCTTT.

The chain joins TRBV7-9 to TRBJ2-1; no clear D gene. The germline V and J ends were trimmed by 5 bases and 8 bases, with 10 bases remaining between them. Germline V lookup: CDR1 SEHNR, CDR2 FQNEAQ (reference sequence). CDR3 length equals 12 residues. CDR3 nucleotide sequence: TGTGCCAGCAGCCCATATAGTGATGAGCAGTTCTTC. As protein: CASSPYSDEQFF.

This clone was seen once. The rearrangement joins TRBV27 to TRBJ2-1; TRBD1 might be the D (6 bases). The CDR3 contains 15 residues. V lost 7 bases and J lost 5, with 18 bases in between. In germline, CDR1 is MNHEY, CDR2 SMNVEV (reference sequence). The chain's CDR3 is CASNRGTTVNNEQFF. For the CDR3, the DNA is TGTGCCAGCAATAGGGGGACCACGGTTAACAATGAGCAGTTCTTC.

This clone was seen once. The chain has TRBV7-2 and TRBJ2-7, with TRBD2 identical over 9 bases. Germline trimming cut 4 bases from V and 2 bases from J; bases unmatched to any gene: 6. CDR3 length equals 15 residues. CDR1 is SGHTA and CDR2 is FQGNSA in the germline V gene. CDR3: CASSYSGGFTYEQYF. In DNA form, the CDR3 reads TGTGCCAGCAGCTATAGCGGGGGATTTACCTACGAGCAGTACTTC.

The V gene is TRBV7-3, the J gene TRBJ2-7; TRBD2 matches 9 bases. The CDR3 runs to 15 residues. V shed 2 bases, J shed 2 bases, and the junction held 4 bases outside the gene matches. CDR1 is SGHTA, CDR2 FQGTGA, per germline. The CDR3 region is CASSLQAGGTYEQYF. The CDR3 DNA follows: TGTGCCAGCAGCTTACAAGCGGGGGGCACCTACGAGCAGTACTTC.

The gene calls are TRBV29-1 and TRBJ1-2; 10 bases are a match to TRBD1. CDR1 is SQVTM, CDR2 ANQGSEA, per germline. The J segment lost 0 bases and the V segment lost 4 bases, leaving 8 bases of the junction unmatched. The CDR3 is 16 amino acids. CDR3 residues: CSVGGGTGDTNYGYTF. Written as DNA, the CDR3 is TGCAGCGTTGGCGGGGGGACAGGGGATACTAACTATGGCTACACCTTC.

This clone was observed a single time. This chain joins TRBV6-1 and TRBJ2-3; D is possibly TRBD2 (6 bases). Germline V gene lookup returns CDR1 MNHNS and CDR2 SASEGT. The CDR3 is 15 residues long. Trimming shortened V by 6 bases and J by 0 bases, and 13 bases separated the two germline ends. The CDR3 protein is CASSLSAGSTDTQYF. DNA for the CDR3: TGTGCCAGCAGCTTGTCTGCGGGGAGCACAGATACGCAGTATTTT.

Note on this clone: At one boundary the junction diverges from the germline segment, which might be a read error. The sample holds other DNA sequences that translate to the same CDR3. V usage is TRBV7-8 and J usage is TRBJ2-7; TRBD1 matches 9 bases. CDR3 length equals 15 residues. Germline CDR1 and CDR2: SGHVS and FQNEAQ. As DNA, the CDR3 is TGTGCCAGCAGCTTAGCACAGGGGGCGCCCTACGAGCAGTACTTT. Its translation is CASSLAQGAPYEQYF.

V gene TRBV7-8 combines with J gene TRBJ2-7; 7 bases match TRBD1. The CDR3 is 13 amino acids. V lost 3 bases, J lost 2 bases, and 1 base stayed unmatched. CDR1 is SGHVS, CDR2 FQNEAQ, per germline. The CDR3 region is CASSFGTAYEQYF. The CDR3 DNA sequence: TGTGCCAGCAGCTTCGGGACAGCCTACGAGCAGTACTTC.

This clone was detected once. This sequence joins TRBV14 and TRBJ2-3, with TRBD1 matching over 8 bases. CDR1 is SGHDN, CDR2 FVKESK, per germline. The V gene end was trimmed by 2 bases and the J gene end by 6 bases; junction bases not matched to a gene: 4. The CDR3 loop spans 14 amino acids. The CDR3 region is CASSQYRGVDTQYF. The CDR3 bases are TGTGCCAGCAGCCAATACAGGGGGGTCGATACGCAGTATTTT.

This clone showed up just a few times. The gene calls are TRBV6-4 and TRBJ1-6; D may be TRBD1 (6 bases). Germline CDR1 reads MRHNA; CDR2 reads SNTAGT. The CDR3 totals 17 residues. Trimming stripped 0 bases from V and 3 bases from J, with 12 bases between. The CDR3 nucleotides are TGTGCCAGCAGTGACTCGGGGGAAGGGGGCTATAATTCACCCCTCCACTTT. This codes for CASSDSGEGGYNSPLHF.

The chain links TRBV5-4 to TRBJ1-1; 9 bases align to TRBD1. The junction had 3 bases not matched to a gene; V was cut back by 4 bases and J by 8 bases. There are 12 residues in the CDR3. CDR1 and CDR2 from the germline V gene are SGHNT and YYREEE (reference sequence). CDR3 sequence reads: CASSPGTGEAFF. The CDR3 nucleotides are TGTGCCAGCAGCCCCGGGACAGGGGAAGCTTTCTTT.

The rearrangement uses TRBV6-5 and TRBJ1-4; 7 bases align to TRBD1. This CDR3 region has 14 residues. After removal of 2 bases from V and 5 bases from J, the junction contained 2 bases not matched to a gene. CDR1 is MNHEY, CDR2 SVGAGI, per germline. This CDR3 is CASSYTGENEKLFF. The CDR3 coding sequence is TGTGCCAGCAGTTACACAGGGGAGAATGAAAAACTGTTTTTT.

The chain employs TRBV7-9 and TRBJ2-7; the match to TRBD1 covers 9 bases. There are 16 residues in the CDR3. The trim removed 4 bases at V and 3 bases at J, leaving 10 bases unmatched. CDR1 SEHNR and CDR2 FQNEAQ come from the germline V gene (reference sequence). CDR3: CASSSRDRDGVYEQYF. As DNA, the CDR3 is TGTGCCAGCAGCTCCCGGGACAGGGACGGGGTCTACGAGCAGTACTTC. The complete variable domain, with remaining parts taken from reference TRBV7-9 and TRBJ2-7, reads DTGVSQNPRHKITKRGQNVTFRCDPISEHNRLYWYRQTLGQGPEFLTYFQNEAQLEKSRLLSDRFSAERPKGSFSTLEIQRTEQGDSAMYLCASSSRDRDGVYEQYFGPGTRLTVT.

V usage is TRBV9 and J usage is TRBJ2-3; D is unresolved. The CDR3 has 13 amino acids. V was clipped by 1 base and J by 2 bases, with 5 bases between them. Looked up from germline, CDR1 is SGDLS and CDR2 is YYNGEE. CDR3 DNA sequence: TGTGCCAGCAGCGTAACATCCACAGATACGCAGTATTTT. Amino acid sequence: CASSVTSTDTQYF.

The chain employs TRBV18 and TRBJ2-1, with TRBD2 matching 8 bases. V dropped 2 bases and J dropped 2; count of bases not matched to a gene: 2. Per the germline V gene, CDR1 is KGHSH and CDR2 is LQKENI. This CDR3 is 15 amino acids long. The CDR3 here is CASSPAGGAYNEQFF. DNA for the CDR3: TGTGCCAGCTCACCAGCCGGGGGGGCCTACAATGAGCAGTTCTTC.

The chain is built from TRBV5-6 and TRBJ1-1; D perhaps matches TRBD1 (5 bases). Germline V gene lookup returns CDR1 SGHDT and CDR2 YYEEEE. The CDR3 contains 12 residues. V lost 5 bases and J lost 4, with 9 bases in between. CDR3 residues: CASRMGLTEAFF. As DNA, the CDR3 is TGTGCCAGCAGGATGGGGCTCACTGAAGCTTTCTTT. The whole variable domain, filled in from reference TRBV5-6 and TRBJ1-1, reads DAGVTQSPTHLIKTRGQQVTLRCSPKSGHDTVSWYQQALGQGPQFIFQYYEEEERQRGNFPDRFSGHQFPNYSSELNVNALLLGDSALYLCASRMGLTEAFFGQGTRLTVV.

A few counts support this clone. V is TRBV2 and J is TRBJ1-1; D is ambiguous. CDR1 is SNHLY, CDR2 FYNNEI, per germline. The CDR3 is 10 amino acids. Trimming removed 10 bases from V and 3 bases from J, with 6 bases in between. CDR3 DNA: TGTGCCAAATCGGACACTGAAGCTTTCTTT. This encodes CAKSDTEAFF.

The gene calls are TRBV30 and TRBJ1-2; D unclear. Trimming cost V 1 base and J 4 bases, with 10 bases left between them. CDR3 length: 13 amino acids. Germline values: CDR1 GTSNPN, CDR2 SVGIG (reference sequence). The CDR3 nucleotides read TGTGCCTGGAGTGAGACCAGCGTCTATGGCTACACCTTC. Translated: CAWSETSVYGYTF.

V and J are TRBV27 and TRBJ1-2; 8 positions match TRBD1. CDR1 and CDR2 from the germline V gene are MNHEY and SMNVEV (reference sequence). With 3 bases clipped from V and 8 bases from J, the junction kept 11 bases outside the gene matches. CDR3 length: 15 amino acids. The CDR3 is CASSLGPTGAGGYTF. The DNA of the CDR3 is TGTGCCAGCAGTTTGGGGCCGACAGGGGCGGGGGGCTACACCTTC.